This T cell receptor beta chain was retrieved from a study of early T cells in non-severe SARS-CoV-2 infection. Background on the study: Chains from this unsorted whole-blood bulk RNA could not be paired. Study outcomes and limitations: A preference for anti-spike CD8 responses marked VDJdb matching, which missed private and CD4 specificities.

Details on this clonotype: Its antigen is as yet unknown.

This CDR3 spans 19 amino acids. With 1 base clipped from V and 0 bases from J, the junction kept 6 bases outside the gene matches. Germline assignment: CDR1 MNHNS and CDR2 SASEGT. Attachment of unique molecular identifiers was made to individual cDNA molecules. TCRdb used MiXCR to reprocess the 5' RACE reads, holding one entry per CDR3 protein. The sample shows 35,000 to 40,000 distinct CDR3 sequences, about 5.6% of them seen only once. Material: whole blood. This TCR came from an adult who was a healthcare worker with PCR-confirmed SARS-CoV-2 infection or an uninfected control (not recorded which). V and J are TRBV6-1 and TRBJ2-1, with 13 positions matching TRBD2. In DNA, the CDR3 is TGTGCCAGCAGTGAAGGGACTAGCGGGAGTACAGGCTCCTACAATGAGCAGTTCTTC. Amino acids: CASSEGTSGSTGSYNEQFF.